The 27 T cell receptor beta chains listed next were all sequenced from one sample in a study of T-cell reconstitution after alpha-beta-depleted transplantation in children. The TCRbeta library was prepared with unique molecular identifiers. TCRdb redid the calling of the PCR reads with MiXCR, one entry per CDR3 protein. The sample holds about 250,000 distinct CDR3 sequences, roughly a quarter seen once. The source was PBMCs, mostly from graft donor cells, collected 360 days after TCRalphabeta/CD19-depleted stem cell transplant. The receptor source for this set is a female patient aged 2 to 10 who had a stem cell transplant for congenital amegakaryocytic thrombocytopenia, so the T cells may come from the graft donor.

J is TRBJ2-7 and V is TRBV6-2 or TRBV6-3; 11 bases align to TRBD2. V lost 0 bases and J lost 0; bases outside the gene matches: 4. The CDR3 consists of 17 residues. Germline-derived CDR1 and CDR2 are MNHEY and SVGEGT. DNA of the CDR3: TGTGCCAGCAGTTACTCGAAAGGGACTAGCGGCTCCTACGAGCAGTACTTC. Translated, it gives CASSYSKGTSGSYEQYF.

The rearrangement links TRBV4-1 to TRBJ1-1, with a tentative D call TRBD1 (5 bases). Trimming took 4 bases from V and 5 from J, leaving 17 bases between them. The CDR3 sequence is 15 residues long. Per germline, CDR1 MGHRA and CDR2 YSYEKL. CDR3: CASSLPRGKGTEAFF. The DNA of the CDR3 is TGCGCCAGCAGCCTCCCCCGGGGGAAAGGGACTGAAGCTTTCTTT.

This clonotype was seen a handful of times. This rearrangement joins TRBV9 to TRBJ2-3, with 10 bases matching TRBD1. Germline V gene lookup returns CDR1 SGDLS and CDR2 YYNGEE. The CDR3 length is 17 residues. Germline trimming cut 1 base from V and 5 bases from J; bases unmatched to any gene: 10. The CDR3: CASSVRSVGQGQDTQYF. The CDR3 coding sequence is TGTGCCAGCAGCGTAAGGTCAGTGGGACAGGGGCAAGATACGCAGTATTTT.

There are many counts of this clonotype. V usage is TRBV18 and J usage is TRBJ2-5; D not certain. Trimming shortened V by 5 bases and J by 2 bases, and 6 bases separated the two germline ends. Germline V lookup: CDR1 KGHSH, CDR2 LQKENI. This CDR3 has 12 amino acids. CDR3 coding DNA: TGTGCCAGCTCAACGGCACAAGAGACCCAGTACTTC. It translates to CASSTAQETQYF.

The rearrangement links TRBV5-1 to TRBJ1-1; TRBD1 agrees at 8 bases. The CDR3 has 14 residues. Germline V gene data show CDR1 as SGHRS and CDR2 as YFSETQ. V shed 4 bases, J shed 1 base, and the junction held 3 bases outside the gene matches. CDR3 in amino acids: CASSNTGGNTEAFF. DNA of the CDR3: TGCGCCAGCAGCAACACAGGGGGGAACACTGAAGCTTTCTTT.

This clonotype was found many times. The chain links TRBV12-3 or TRBV12-4 to TRBJ1-5, with TRBD1 matching 8 bases. V dropped 1 base and J dropped 6; count of bases not matched to a gene: 5. The CDR3 is 15 amino acids. The CDR3 DNA reads TGTGCCAGCAGTTTAGGGCAGGGGGCTGGTCAGCCCCAGCATTTT. Translating gives CASSLGQGAGQPQHF.

The chain links TRBV10-3 to TRBJ1-1, with 7 bases lining up with TRBD1. Germline V gene data show CDR1 as ENHRY and CDR2 as SYGVKD. V was clipped by 10 bases and J by 1 base; unmatched bases: 6. The CDR3 extends over 13 amino acids. CDR3 residues: CANRGTENTEAFF. CDR3 nucleotides: TGTGCCAACCGCGGGACAGAGAACACTGAAGCTTTCTTT.

This clonotype was counted between two and nine times. This chain links TRBV12-3 or TRBV12-4 with TRBJ1-1; D remains unclear. The CDR3 has 13 amino acids. The V end was cut by 2 bases, the J end by 8 bases, with 12 bases between. CDR3 in amino acids: CASSLLRQDEAFF. CDR3 bases: TGTGCCAGCAGTTTATTGAGGCAGGACGAAGCTTTCTTT.

This chain joins TRBV7-9 and TRBJ1-3; the D is unclear. V shed 5 bases and J shed 2 bases, with 19 bases lying between them. The CDR3 is 17 residues long. Germline lookup yields CDR1 SEHNR and CDR2 FQNEAQ (reference sequence). The DNA of the CDR3 is TGTGCCAGCAGCCCATTAGCCCCCCAGGAGGCTGGAAACACCATATATTTT. It translates to CASSPLAPQEAGNTIYF.

V and J are TRBV20-1 and TRBJ2-1; a weak D match, TRBD2 (5 bases). The CDR3 is 15 amino acids. Trimming pared 0 bases from V and 4 bases from J, leaving 13 bases between. Looked up from germline, CDR1 is DFQATT and CDR2 is SNEGSKA (reference sequence). CDR3 nucleotide sequence: TGCAGTGCTAGAGATCTGGAGGACCCGTACAATGAGCAGTTCTTC. It is translated as CSARDLEDPYNEQFF.

This clonotype came up a few times. The J gene is TRBJ2-5, the V gene TRBV7-2; possibly TRBD1 for D (5 bases). The V gene lost 5 bases and the J gene lost 5 bases, with 12 bases spanning the gap. The germline V gene has CDR1 SGHTA and CDR2 FQGNSA. The CDR3 is made up of 13 amino acids. CDR3 in DNA: TGTGCCAGCAGCCAAGGGGCAGGGGAGACCCAGTACTTC. Protein: CASSQGAGETQYF.

This clonotype came up a few times. The CDR3 nucleotides read TGTGCCACCAGACTAGCGGGTCCCGCTAGGGAGCAGTACTTC. Its translation is CATRLAGPAREQYF. This chain joins TRBV11-2 and TRBJ2-7, with 10 bases fitting TRBD2. V lost 10 bases to trimming and J lost 7 bases; unmatched junction nucleotides: 13. This CDR3 is built from 14 residues. The germline gives CDR1 SGHAT, CDR2 FQNNGV.

The rearrangement uses TRBV20-1 and TRBJ1-6, with D possibly being TRBD1 (6 bases). With 3 bases removed from V and 5 bases from J, the gap between germline ends came to 14 bases. Per the germline V gene, CDR1 is DFQATT and CDR2 is SNEGSKA (reference sequence). The CDR3 runs to 15 residues. The DNA of the CDR3 is TGCAGTGCTAGCCCAGGACAGATAAATAATTCACCCCTCCACTTT. It translates to CSASPGQINNSPLHF.

This rearrangement joins TRBV20-1 to TRBJ2-1; TRBD2 matches 9 bases. Germline V gives CDR1 DFQATT, CDR2 SNEGSKA (reference sequence). V lost 6 bases to trimming and J lost 2 bases; unmatched junction nucleotides: 2. This CDR3 is built from 13 residues. The CDR3 loop reads CSAERGAYNEQFF. The CDR3 DNA reads as TGCAGTGCCGAGCGGGGGGCCTACAATGAGCAGTTCTTC.

This clonotype has only a few counts. The chain employs TRBV9 and TRBJ2-5, with a tentative D call TRBD1 (6 bases). The germline CDR1 and CDR2 sequences are SGDLS and YYNGEE. Deletions cut 1 base from V and 3 bases from J, with 16 bases between. This CDR3 has 16 amino acids. The chain's CDR3 is CASSVRQDAWEETQYF. CDR3 nucleotide sequence: TGTGCCAGCAGCGTACGACAGGATGCTTGGGAAGAGACCCAGTACTTC.

The chain joins TRBV16 to TRBJ1-2; D is possibly TRBD1 (6 bases). In germline, CDR1 is KGHSY, CDR2 FQNENV. V lost 4 bases and J lost 4, with 13 bases in between. CDR3 size: 14 residues. The CDR3 loop reads CASSPRTDSYGYTF. The CDR3, as DNA: TGTGCCAGCAGCCCTCGGACAGATTCCTATGGCTACACCTTC.

Only a few counts were recorded for this clonotype. This sequence joins TRBV15 and TRBJ2-5; possible D gene TRBD2, 6 bases. The germline V gene has CDR1 LNHNV and CDR2 YYDKDF (reference sequence). V was cut by 1 base and J by 1 base, with 19 bases left in between. The CDR3 length is 18 residues. Here the CDR3 reads CATSRAFLGLTFQETQYF. The CDR3 DNA reads as TGTGCCACCAGCAGAGCATTCCTTGGACTAACCTTCCAAGAGACCCAGTACTTC.

The rearrangement links TRBV10-3 to TRBJ2-3; no clear D gene. Trimming stripped 10 bases from V and 0 bases from J, with 14 bases between. The CDR3 consists of 14 residues. CDR1 is ENHRY and CDR2 is SYGVKD in the germline V gene. As DNA, the CDR3 is TGTGCCACCCTCGGACCGGTTAGCACAGATACGCAGTATTTT. Its protein is CATLGPVSTDTQYF.

This clonotype was observed a few times. V usage is TRBV10-3 and J usage is TRBJ2-5; weak D call: TRBD2 (7 bases). V lost 1 base and J lost 2, with 20 bases in between. The CDR3 is 18 residues long. CDR1 is ENHRY, CDR2 SYGVKD, per germline. Written as DNA, the CDR3 is TGTGCCATCAGTGAGTTCGAATTAAGAGCGGGGACACAAGAGACCCAGTACTTC. It codes for CAISEFELRAGTQETQYF.

This clonotype has a handful of counts. V usage is TRBV6-1 and J usage is TRBJ2-7, with D perhaps TRBD1 (5 bases). The CDR3 contains 13 residues. Per germline, CDR1 MNHNS and CDR2 SASEGT. V was shortened by 7 bases and J by 2 bases, with 12 bases between the two germline ends. The CDR3 reads CASTDRNTYEQYF. In DNA, the CDR3 is TGTGCCAGCACAGACAGAAATACCTACGAGCAGTACTTC.

The chain joins TRBV5-1 to TRBJ2-7; D remains unclear. The CDR3 totals 11 residues. The ends were cut back, 6 bases at V and 0 bases at J, with 4 bases in the middle. The V gene's germline CDR1 is SGHRS and CDR2 YFSETQ. The CDR3 DNA reads TGCGCCAGCAACTGCTCCTACGAGCAGTACTTC. Translated, it gives CASNCSYEQYF.

This clonotype was recorded a few times. The chain carries TRBV5-1 and TRBJ1-5; D gene ambiguous. The CDR3 length is 14 residues. With 2 bases removed from V and 7 bases from J, the gap between germline ends came to 13 bases. Per germline, CDR1 SGHRS and CDR2 YFSETQ. The CDR3 nucleotides are TGCGCCAGCAGCTTCGGCGGGGAGGGCCAGCCCCAGCATTTT. It specifies CASSFGGEGQPQHF.

This clonotype occurred a few times. As the CDR3 is not closed by the conserved phenylalanine or tryptophan, this likely results from a read error. The CDR3 here is CSQGLPHENLNEQFY. Here the CDR3 DNA reads TGCAGTCAGGGTCTCCCGCATGAGAACCTCAATGAGCAGTTCTAC. This chain connects TRBV20-1 to TRBJ2-1; D is perhaps TRBD1 (5 bases). This CDR3 is built from 15 residues. Germline CDR1 DFQATT, CDR2 SNEGSKA (reference sequence). The germline V and J ends were trimmed by 8 bases and 6 bases, with 23 bases remaining between them.

The chain links TRBV3-1 to TRBJ2-7; 11 bases match TRBD2. Trimming at V came to 3 bases and at J to 2 bases, leaving 9 bases not matched to a gene. The CDR3 has 17 amino acids. The germline V gene encodes CDR1 LGHDT and CDR2 YNNKEL (reference sequence). Written as DNA, the CDR3 is TGTGCCAGCAGCCACGCATCTAGCGGGGGGTCAACCTACGAGCAGTACTTC. It specifies CASSHASSGGSTYEQYF.

In its sample, this clonotype was seen a few times. The V and J genes are TRBV25-1 and TRBJ2-3, with TRBD1 matching over 7 bases. Trimming took 0 bases from V and 2 from J; bases not matched to a gene: 5. CDR1 and CDR2 (germline): MGHDK, SYGVNS. The CDR3 spans 16 residues. CDR3 nucleotides: TGTGCCAGCAGTGAATACGACAGGGCCGACACAGATACGCAGTATTTT. Translated, it gives CASSEYDRADTDTQYF.

This clonotype was counted between two and nine times. The chain links TRBV12-3 or TRBV12-4 to TRBJ2-3, with 8 bases aligning to TRBD2. V shed 1 base and J 4 bases; nucleotides not matched to a gene: 4. The CDR3 covers 15 residues. The CDR3 loop reads CASSLVSGVADTQYF. The CDR3 region has the DNA TGTGCCAGCAGTTTAGTTAGCGGGGTGGCAGATACGCAGTATTTT.

The chain carries TRBV6-1 and TRBJ1-2; D is unresolved. CDR1 and CDR2 (germline): MNHNS, SASEGT. The CDR3 contains 13 residues. The germline V and J ends were trimmed by 7 bases and 7 bases, with 16 bases remaining between them. This chain's CDR3 is CASNQGPGGGYTF. CDR3 sequence (DNA): TGTGCCAGCAATCAAGGGCCCGGTGGTGGCTACACCTTC.